A few counts support the clone carrying this TCR beta chain. Antigen specificity is unknown. The data derive from a study of cytomegalovirus exposure and HLA in healthy donors. Study-level findings and limits: Cytomegalovirus-associated TCR beta chains were listed, numbering some 150.

CDR1 MNHNS and CDR2 SASEGT come from the germline V gene. The CDR3 sequence is 13 residues long. V was cut by 4 bases and J by 5 bases, with 11 bases left in between. The PCR employed 60 Vbeta primers together with 13 Jbeta primers. Produced via immunoSEQ multiplex PCR; TCRdb's table is partial and in-frame only. The table includes some 140,000 clones, approximately 64% detected once. The chain recombines TRBV6-1 with TRBJ1-1, with a possible D match to TRBD1 (6 bases). The source of this sequence is a woman in her thirties or forties in good health and CMV-seronegative. Sample: PBMCs. CDR3 bases: TGTGCCAGCAGTGTACAGGGAGGGACTGAAGCTTTCTTT. Protein product: CASSVQGGTEAFF.